This TCR beta chain was found in a study of blood T cells in healthy people across ages. This clonotype occurred many times. Its antigen is undetermined. A second about 6 to 12 cycle PCR used barcoded and J-beta primers. From the 5' RACE reads, TCRdb called clonotypes with MiXCR, one entry per CDR3 protein. Among 800,000 to 950,000 distinct CDR3 sequences listed, approximately 32% were seen once. General study results and limits: Not knowing donor CMV status may have confounded expanded clonotype changes. Long-lived donors carried more naive CD4+ cells and greater diversity than aged donors.

V lost 6 bases, J lost 1 base, and 11 bases lay in between. The CDR3 has 13 amino acids. Germline values: CDR1 DFQATT, CDR2 SNEGSKA (reference sequence). Roughly 10 milliliters of peripheral blood were drawn from each donor. The data also belong to a second study, concerning T cells of mothers and their children. In that study: Around 3 million TCR beta reads per child versus over 9 million per mother.

Sequencing was carried out using blood. The origin of this receptor is a woman between 35 and 50 years old in good health. V usage is TRBV20-1 and J usage is TRBJ2-3; D might be TRBD1 or TRBD2, each matching 5 bases. CDR3 amino acids: CSARDHRTDTQYF. The CDR3 region has the DNA TGCAGTGCCCGGGACCATCGCACAGATACGCAGTATTTT.